This T cell receptor (beta chain) was profiled in a study of cytomegalovirus exposure and HLA in healthy donors (dated by TCRdb to about 2017). About the full investigation: In an earlier analysis of about 560 of the donors, 250 to 300 Gb of sequence data and 90 million to 130 million unique TCR beta sequences from about 179 million T cells were reported. Roughly 300 gigabases of sequencing data and 70 million to 85 million unique TCR sequences were included in an early release covering several hundred HLA-typed donors. Every discovery cohort repertoire had been produced on one sequencing platform. To predict cytomegalovirus infection status, the study combined high-throughput TCR immunosequencing, statistical association of individual TCRs with disease status, and machine learning. The study profiled the T cell repertoires of under 700 subjects by immunosequencing and related them to cytomegalovirus serostatus. Typing coverage varied by locus: roughly 620-640 donors for A, B, C, DRB1 and DQB1; roughly 510 for DQA1; nearly 610 for DPA1; 400 to 480 for DPB1. Both class I and class II loci were covered by HLA typing, at four-digit resolution. Four or five DR-DQ haplotypes were treated as single units for association and clustering because of strong linkage in the cohort. Rather than using new phenotypic data, the later analysis identified candidate immune exposures from TCR beta sequences and from how often those sequences occurred across donors. Among over 350 genotyped donors of the cohort, an average of about 240,000 unique TCR beta nucleotide sequences were sequenced per donor, 15% to 20% of them non-productive. Besides the first cohort of 666 subjects, a separate validation cohort made up of 120 or so different subjects was used. The aim of the study was to test whether cataloging public T cell receptors could identify signatures of past pathogen exposure. An earlier analysis of more than 450 of the donors used high-throughput TCR beta sequencing to judge whether each TCR beta V gene segment behaved as functional or pseudogenic. A later genetic analysis used genome-wide SNP genotypes for about 60% of the roughly 700 donors, treating that subset as a discovery cohort. Of the roughly 400 genotyped donors, 80% to 90% were placed in the genetic ancestry cluster associated with self-reported Caucasian donors. Donor age, sex, ethnicity and CMV serostatus were compiled together with the repertoire data. In a later analysis, previously published TCR beta repertoires from some 640 donors were re-analyzed and high-resolution HLA genotyping was added so that TCR occurrence patterns could be studied. General conclusions and limits of the study: Cytomegalovirus status was reported to be diagnosed by the classifier with high specificity and sensitivity in both the original and validation cohorts. Because HLA typing was unavailable for some donors at each locus, only the typed subset was used in association tests. Roughly uniform sequencing depth across donors was assumed in presence/absence analyses, although this assumption may not hold. At a false discovery rate of 0.05, a later analysis linked 15,000 to 20,000 TCR beta sequences to specific HLA alleles. A later analysis found that HLA-associated TCR beta chains were more clonally expanded and had lower generation probabilities than equally common non-associated chains. Linkage disequilibrium might explain the correlated functional status among segregating V segments, but an unknown experimental factor could not be excluded. While some public TCRs were present in many individuals, most TCR sequences turned up only very rarely across donors. A later analysis reported that several top co-occurrence clusters appeared linked to parvovirus B19, influenza, CMV and Epstein-Barr virus. According to the authors, the approach could potentially be generalized to other disease states and immunological phenotypes. Because the 87-base-pair reads could not distinguish some IMGT-functional V segments, including TRBV6-2 and TRBV6-3, those segments were excluded. In an earlier analysis of approximately 600 of the donors, most TCR beta V segments were observed in productive rearrangements about 90% or about 30% of the time, broadly matching IMGT annotations. A further reported finding was that TCR beta sequences accurately predicted the HLA-A and HLA-B alleles for most subjects in the first cohort. In the study, approximately 160 TCR beta chains were listed as associated with cytomegalovirus. A cluster of highly shared sequence variants was judged likely to represent a technical artifact of the sequencing pipeline. In a later genetic analysis, a missense DCLRE1C variant was associated with V-gene and J-gene trimming of TCR beta chains, and the association was replicated in an independent cohort. Most CMV-associated TCR beta chains appeared to be HLA-restricted in a later analysis, and the HLA associations seemed to be driven largely by CMV exposure. The cohort was sequenced for TCR beta chains only, and without alpha or paired-chain data the features that could be detected were limited. In a later analysis, the rate of TCR association differed among HLA loci, with DRB1 alleles having the most associated TCRs and HLA-C alleles having the fewest. The only immune exposure information available for the cohort was CMV serostatus. The earlier analysis of 450 to 700 of the donors excluded 15 to 20 rarely observed V segments, including chromosome 9 orphons, because counts were too low. A later genetic analysis reported fewer N-insertions in productive TCRs among donors in an Asian-associated ancestry cluster than the roughly 640-donor mean. In vitro tests confirmed that a few of the cytomegalovirus-associated TCR beta chains recognize cytomegalovirus antigens. When HLA alleles, especially DR and DQ, strongly co-occurred, attributing TCR associations to individual alleles was difficult.

Details on this clone: Its antigen is unknown. Per-base qualities were not stored, and no clone one base away is much larger.

Germline trimming amounts to 4 bases on V and 1 base on J, with 10 as the count of junction bases outside the gene matches. The CDR1 and CDR2 encoded by the germline V gene are MGHRA and YSYEKL. Reading from cysteine to phenylalanine, the CDR3 counts 17 amino acids. This entry keeps only the CDR3 DNA: 51 bases, framed from base 1. The library relied on the immunoSEQ multiplex PCR assay. For the multiplex PCR, a mixture combining 60 forward primers for TCR Vbeta segments and 13 reverse primers for TCR Jbeta segments was used. The CDR3 region of rearranged TCR beta genes was amplified from genomic DNA by a multiplex PCR assay. Amplified TCR beta libraries were sequenced as 87-base-pair reads on the Illumina HiSeq System. In the paper's pipeline: A later analysis counted tens of millions of unique TCR beta chains across the 650 to 700 repertoires, and some 12 million of these chains were shared by at least two donors. Raw reads were error-corrected and collapsed into unique sequences by a nearest-neighbor algorithm in which closely related sequences were merged to remove PCR and sequencing errors. Alignment of CDR3 sequences to IMGT reference sequences was used to assign V, D and J gene segments. For a sequence to be retained, a match of at least six nucleotides was required to both a V gene segment and a J gene segment. Rearrangements were classified as productive when the CDR3 lacked stop codons and remained in frame with V and J, and all other rearrangements were classified as non-productive. CDR3 was defined according to IMGT convention as the region running from the second conserved V-encoded cysteine to the conserved J-encoded phenylalanine. The earlier analysis of 450 to 750 of the donors excluded any sequence lacking an unambiguous match to a single V gene segment. In an earlier analysis of 587 of the donors, a V segment was called functional when productive rearrangements were above 56.7%, and segregating when the standard deviation between donors exceeded 5%. To diagnose cytomegalovirus status from the catalog of TCR beta chain sequences, a statistical classification framework was built. V and J gene assignment, in a later analysis, came from comparing TCR nucleotide sequences with IMGT/GENE-DB human TR gene sequences. In a later analysis, CDR3 sequences and most-parsimonious VDJ recombination scenarios were assigned using the TCRdist pipeline. In a later analysis, each TCR beta chain was defined by its CDR3 amino acid sequence together with its V-gene family, and reads without a unique V-gene family were excluded. A later analysis removed several hundred highly shared, low-generation-probability nucleotide sequences to deal with suspected cross-contamination and a sequencing artifact. In a later analysis, a clonal expansion index for each public chain was calculated from normalized within-repertoire ranks of inferred template counts. In a later analysis, generation probabilities were computed with a VDJ recombination model fitted to out-of-frame rearrangements, and the resulting probabilities were checked against IGoR. A later analysis scored TCR-TCR, TCR-HLA and TCR-CMV co-occurrence with hypergeometric tests, applying a repertoire-size bias correction to TCR pairs. A later analysis estimated false discovery rates by permuting HLA or CMV assignments 20 times. In a later analysis, co-occurring TCRs were grouped using DBSCAN, and TCRdist sequence similarity was added for clustering within HLA-allele-positive subsets. Repertoires with fewer than 30,000 or more than 120,000 public chains, plus five repertoires with anomalous nucleotide sharing, were excluded from co-occurrence clustering. Imported from immuneACCESS, the table was reduced by TCRdb to in-frame sequences with V and J called. These copies leave out some clones; in studies compared against another copy, an unresolved V gene accounts for under half, and the cause of the remainder is not known. From that table come the V and J calls and clone size; the DNA was used to work out D and trimming. The table for this sample lists more than 95,000 clones; around 73% of them were counted only once. In total, the top ten clones hold under 5.5% of the sample.

The cohort comprised more than 550 healthy bone marrow donors. At the time of sampling, all cohort members were nominally healthy, though unrecorded immune exposures were likely present. The donor tested CMV seropositive and was one of the 289 seropositive cohort members. A peripheral blood sample was collected from each donor, and TCR beta sequencing was performed on peripheral blood mononuclear cells. The Qiagen DNeasy Blood Extraction Kit was used to extract genomic DNA from the blood cell samples. The chain uses TRBV4-1 and TRBJ2-1, and 7 bases in between align with TRBD1. Material: PBMCs. This receptor was taken from a man between 60 and 75 years old in good health and CMV-seropositive. The DNA sequence follows: TGCGCCAGCAGCCGACCGGGACAGCGGACGTCCTACAATGAGCAGTTCTTC. Translation gives CASSRPGQRTSYNEQFF.